A single sample gave rise to the 8 T cell receptor beta chains below, sequenced in a study of beta chain features in type 1 diabetes. As every portion of the isolated RNA was reverse transcribed, the sequencing read expressed TCRB transcripts. Sequencing used immunoSEQ multiplex PCR; TCRdb keeps in-frame clones, though not all of them. The data hold over 40,000 clones, with 51% observed a single time. Material: Tregs from blood. Every receptor here comes from a woman aged 18 to 35 in good health.

The chain is built from TRBV28 and TRBJ2-1, with D perhaps TRBD2 (7 bases). Germline V gene data show CDR1 as MDHEN and CDR2 as SYDVKM. The CDR3 is 16 amino acids. V was clipped by 2 bases and J by 0 bases, with 11 bases between them. CDR3 sequence (DNA): TGTGCCAGCAGTTTAAGGGGGGGAAGCTCCTACAATGAGCAGTTCTTC. This codes for CASSLRGGSSYNEQFF.

The DNA for the CDR3 is TGTGCCAGCAGTGCTTCCGGGACAGTCTATGGCTACACCTTC. Translation: CASSASGTVYGYTF. This chain links TRBV25-1 with TRBJ1-2; 7 bases are shared with TRBD1. Germline trimming cut 4 bases from V and 4 bases from J; bases unmatched to any gene: 6. Germline values: CDR1 MGHDK, CDR2 SYGVNS. CDR3 size: 14 residues.

A few counts support this clone. The rearrangement uses TRBV28 and TRBJ1-2; perhaps TRBD1 as D (6 bases). The length of the CDR3 is 14 residues. The ends were cut back, 4 bases at V and 8 bases at J, with 17 bases in the middle. Germline V gene data show CDR1 as MDHEN and CDR2 as SYDVKM. The CDR3 here is CASSSPQGWGGYTF. The CDR3 coding sequence is TGTGCCAGCAGTTCCCCACAGGGATGGGGAGGCTACACCTTC.

The gene calls are TRBV9 and TRBJ2-5; D is unclear. V lost 0 bases to trimming and J lost 2 bases, with 11 bases between them. Germline lookup yields CDR1 SGDLS and CDR2 YYNGEE. This CDR3 has 15 amino acids. The CDR3 protein is CASSVVGEGQETQYF. In DNA, the CDR3 is TGTGCCAGCAGCGTAGTCGGAGAAGGACAAGAGACCCAGTACTTC.

The CDR3 bases are TGTGCCAGCAGTAAGACTAGCGGCTACGAGCAGTACTTC. Protein sequence: CASSKTSGYEQYF. The rearrangement joins TRBV6-5 to TRBJ2-7; 9 bases agree with TRBD2. This CDR3 has 13 residues. V was clipped by 5 bases and J by 3 bases; unmatched bases: 2. The germline V gene has CDR1 MNHEY and CDR2 SVGAGI.

V and J are TRBV7-9 and TRBJ1-2, with 8 bases aligning to TRBD1. Germline CDR1 is SEHNR and CDR2 is FQNEAQ (reference sequence). This CDR3 is built from 14 residues. Germline trimming cut 5 bases from V and 4 bases from J; bases unmatched to any gene: 6. CDR3 residues: CASSPPGGGYGYTF. The CDR3 DNA is TGTGCCAGCAGCCCGCCAGGGGGCGGCTATGGCTACACCTTC.

This clone was observed a handful of times. This rearrangement joins TRBV7-9 to TRBJ1-2; 11 nucleotides line up with TRBD1. With 5 bases clipped from V and 8 bases from J, the junction kept 7 bases outside the gene matches. This CDR3 contains 14 residues. The germline CDR1 and CDR2 sequences are SEHNR and FQNEAQ (reference sequence). The DNA for the CDR3 is TGTGCCAGCAGCCCCGGACAGGGGGCTGGAGGCTACACCTTC. This codes for CASSPGQGAGGYTF.

This clone was counted only a few times. This chain uses TRBV5-1 with TRBJ1-1; TRBD1 matches at 10 bases. This CDR3 is 18 amino acids long. CDR1 is SGHRS, CDR2 YFSETQ, per germline. The V and J ends lost 2 bases and 3 bases, in that order; junction bases with no gene match: 13. The CDR3 reads CASSFNPSGQGRYTEAFF. The CDR3 nucleotides read TGCGCCAGCAGCTTTAACCCCTCGGGACAGGGGCGTTACACTGAAGCTTTCTTT.